This T cell receptor (beta chain) was profiled in a study of blood T cell repertoires in COVID-19 (dated by TCRdb to between 2020 and 2021). Background for the entire study: Samples from collaborators originated in the United States, Italy and Spain and spanned both the acute and convalescent phases of COVID-19. The prospective study material was composed of cDNA or gDNA derived from T cells, B-cell-depleted T cells, or PBMCs. Subjects who had been exposed to COVID-19, were actively infected with it, or had recovered from it provided the deeply sampled blood TCRbeta repertoires that made up the dataset. Nearly every sample came with metadata listing a de-identified subject ID, COVID-19 status, age in years and sex. The repertoires were released in a freely available public database meant as a resource for research on the immune response to SARS-CoV-2. Samples came from the ongoing ImmuneRACE study (first 160 participants) plus 1,254 subjects from 6 global collaborators. Where HLA class I and class II types were available, the types were taken from metadata supplied by the sample provider, not from assay-based typing. Study-wide findings and limitations: The quantity of clinical and demographic metadata differed by source and by participant and was supplied without curation.

TCRbeta CDR3 regions were amplified from genomic DNA by means of the immunoSEQ Assay, a bias-controlled multiplex PCR. The study's own analysis went as follows. The number of nucleated cells in each sample was estimated from the amplification of reference gene primers within the assay. To quantify the absolute abundance of each unique TCRbeta CDR3 rearrangement, sequence reads were collapsed and filtered. For each sample, productive Simpson clonality was calculated as the square root of Simpson's diversity index over productive rearrangements. TCRdb took this table from immuneACCESS and kept in-frame rearrangements with V and J called. Such tables lack part of the clones; where checked against another copy, unresolved V genes explain under half of the gap, and the rest is unexplained. That table is the source of V, J and clone size, and D and trimming were worked out from the DNA. In all, the sample holds tens of thousands of clones, and 70% to 85% of those were seen once. The ten largest clones take up 30% to 40% of the sample.

Trimming takes 5 bases from V and 2 bases from J, and the germline ends sit 13 bases apart. CDR1 and CDR2 were assigned from the germline V gene as ENHRY and SYGVKD. The CDR3 sequence holds 14 residues, the cysteine and phenylalanine included. The DNA shown is the 42-base CDR3, in frame from base 1. Whole blood was collected in K2EDTA tubes by collaborating institutions according to the institutions' own protocols. For TCRbeta analysis, collaborators shipped samples in one of three forms: frozen whole blood, isolated PBMCs, or DNA extracted from either of those sample types. In the case of this clone: Its target antigen remains unknown. Per-base quality was not reported, and no clone a single base away is much larger than it.

The sequenced material came from peripheral blood. The sequence came from a human donor in a cohort sampled during active COVID-19. The chain is assembled from TRBV10-3 and TRBJ2-7, and possibly TRBD1, on 6 matching bases. The DNA is as follows: TGTGCCATCAGTAGTGCTACAGGGCCCTACGAGCAGTACTTC. This gives the protein CAISSATGPYEQYF.